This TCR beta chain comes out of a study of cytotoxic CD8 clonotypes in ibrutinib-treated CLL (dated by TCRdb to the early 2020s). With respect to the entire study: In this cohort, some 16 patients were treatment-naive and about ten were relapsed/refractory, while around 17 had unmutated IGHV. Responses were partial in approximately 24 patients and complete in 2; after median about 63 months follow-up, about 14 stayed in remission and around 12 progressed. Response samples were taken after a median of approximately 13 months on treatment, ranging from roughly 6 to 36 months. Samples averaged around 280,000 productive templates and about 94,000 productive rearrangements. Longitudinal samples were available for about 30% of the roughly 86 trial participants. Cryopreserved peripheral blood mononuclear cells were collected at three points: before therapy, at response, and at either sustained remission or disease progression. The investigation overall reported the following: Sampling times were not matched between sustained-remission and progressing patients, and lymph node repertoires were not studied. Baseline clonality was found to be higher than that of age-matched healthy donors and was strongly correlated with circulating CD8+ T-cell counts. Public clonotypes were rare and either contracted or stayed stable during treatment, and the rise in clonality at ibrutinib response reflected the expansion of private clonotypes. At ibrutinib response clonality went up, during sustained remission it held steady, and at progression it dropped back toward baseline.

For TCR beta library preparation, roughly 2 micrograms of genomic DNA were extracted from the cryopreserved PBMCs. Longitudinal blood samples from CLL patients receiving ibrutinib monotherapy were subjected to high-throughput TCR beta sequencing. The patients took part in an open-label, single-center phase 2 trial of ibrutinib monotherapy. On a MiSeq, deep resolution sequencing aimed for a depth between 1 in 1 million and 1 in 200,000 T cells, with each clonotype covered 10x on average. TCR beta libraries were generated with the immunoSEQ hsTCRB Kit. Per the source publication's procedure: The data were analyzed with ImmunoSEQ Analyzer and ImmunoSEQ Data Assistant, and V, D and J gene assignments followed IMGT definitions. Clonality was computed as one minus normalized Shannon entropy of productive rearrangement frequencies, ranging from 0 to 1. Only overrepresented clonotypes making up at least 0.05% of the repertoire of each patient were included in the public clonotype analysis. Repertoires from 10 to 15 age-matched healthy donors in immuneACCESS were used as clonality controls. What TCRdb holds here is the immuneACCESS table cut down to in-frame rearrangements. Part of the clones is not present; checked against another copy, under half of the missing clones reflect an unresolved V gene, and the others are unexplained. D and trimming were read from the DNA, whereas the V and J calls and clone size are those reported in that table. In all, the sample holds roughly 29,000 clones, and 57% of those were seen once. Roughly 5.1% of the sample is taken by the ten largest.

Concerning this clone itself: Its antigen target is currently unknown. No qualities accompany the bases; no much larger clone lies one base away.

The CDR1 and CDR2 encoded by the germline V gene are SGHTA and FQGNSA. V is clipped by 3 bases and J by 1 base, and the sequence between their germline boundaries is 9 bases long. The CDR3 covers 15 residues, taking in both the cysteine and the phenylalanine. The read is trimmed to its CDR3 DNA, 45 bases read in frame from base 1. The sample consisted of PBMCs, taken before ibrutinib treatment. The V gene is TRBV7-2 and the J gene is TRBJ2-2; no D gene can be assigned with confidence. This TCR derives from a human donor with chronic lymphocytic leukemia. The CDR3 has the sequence CASSFRWGNTGELFF. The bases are TGTGCCAGCAGCTTTCGATGGGGGAACACCGGGGAGCTGTTTTTT. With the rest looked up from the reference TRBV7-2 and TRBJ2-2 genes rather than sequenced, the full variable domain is GAGVSQSPSNKVTEKGKDVELRCDPISGHTALYWYRQSLGQGLEFLIYFQGNSAPDKSGLPSDRFSAERTGGSVSTLTIQRTQQEDSAVYLCASSFRWGNTGELFFGEGSRLTVL.